The T cell receptor (beta chain) under discussion was sequenced for a study of T cells in Graves' hyperthyroidism and ophthalmopathy. The germline V gene encodes CDR1 MNHEY and CDR2 SVGEGT. V was trimmed by 7 bases and J by 0 bases, leaving 13 bases between them. CDR3 length equals 14 residues. This clonotype has ten or more counts. TCR beta CDR3 sequences were amplified from RNA transcripts. With the HTBI primer set, the TCR CDR3 went through a first round of RT-PCR. Each CDR3 protein gets one entry after TCRdb re-called the multiplex PCR reads with MiXCR. The top ten clones hold approximately 13% of a sample with more than 500,000 distinct CDR3 sequences, 13% to 15% of them seen once.

The material sequenced was blood. The origin of this receptor is a woman between 35 and 50 years old with Graves' hyperthyroidism. The chain employs TRBV6-2 or TRBV6-3 and TRBJ2-7, with a weak D call TRBD2 (5 bases). The CDR3 region is CASKMAGTSYEQYF. Written as DNA, the CDR3 is TGTGCCAGCAAAATGGCGGGTACCTCCTACGAGCAGTACTTC.